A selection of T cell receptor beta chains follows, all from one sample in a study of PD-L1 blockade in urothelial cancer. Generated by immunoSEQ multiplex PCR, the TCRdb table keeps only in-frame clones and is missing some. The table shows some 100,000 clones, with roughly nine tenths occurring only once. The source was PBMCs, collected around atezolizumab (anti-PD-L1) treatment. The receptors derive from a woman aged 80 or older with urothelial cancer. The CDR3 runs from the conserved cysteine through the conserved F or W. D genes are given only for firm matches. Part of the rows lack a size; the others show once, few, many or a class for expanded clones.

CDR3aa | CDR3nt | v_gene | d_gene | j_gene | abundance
CASSQGLAGSTDTQYF | TGTGCCAGCAGTCAAGGACTAGCGGGAAGCACAGATACGCAGTATTTT | TRBV28 | TRBD2 | TRBJ2-3 | NA
CAGRGDLNTEAFF | TGTGCCGGGCGGGGCGACCTGAACACTGAAGCTTTCTTT | TRBV18 | NA | TRBJ1-1 | NA
CASSLAGSSVYNEQFF | TGTGCCAGCTCACTCGCCGGGAGTTCGGTCTACAATGAGCAGTTCTTC | TRBV18 | NA | TRBJ2-1 | NA
CASSVRDRGYEQYF | TGTGCCAGCAGTGTCCGGGACAGGGGGTACGAGCAGTACTTC | TRBV6-5 | TRBD1 | TRBJ2-7 | NA
CAWRFRAEAFF | TGTGCCTGGAGGTTCCGGGCTGAAGCTTTCTTT | TRBV30 | NA | TRBJ1-1 | few
CASSQIGWSTKDEQFF | TGTGCCAGCAGCCAAATCGGCTGGAGTACCAAGGATGAGCAGTTCTTC | TRBV4-2 | NA | TRBJ2-1 | NA
CASSWGQGTQPQHF | TGTGCCAGCAGCTGGGGACAGGGAACTCAGCCCCAGCATTTT | TRBV7-9 | TRBD1 | TRBJ1-5 | NA
CAWSLAGGLSTDTQYF | TGTGCCTGGAGTCTAGCGGGAGGACTAAGCACAGATACGCAGTATTTT | TRBV30 | TRBD2 | TRBJ2-3 | NA
CASHLGGGPNTEAFF | TGCGCCAGCCACCTGGGGGGGGGACCTAACACTGAAGCTTTCTTT | TRBV5-1 | NA | TRBJ1-1 | NA
CASSIGNTEAFF | TGTGCCAGTAGTATCGGGAACACTGAAGCTTTCTTT | TRBV19 | NA | TRBJ1-1 | NA
CASSLSQGSYNEQFF | TGTGCCAGCAGCCTCTCCCAGGGGTCCTACAATGAGCAGTTCTTC | TRBV14 | NA | TRBJ2-1 | NA
CSVEGGGVYGYTF | TGCAGCGTTGAAGGCGGGGGTGTCTATGGCTACACCTTC | TRBV29-1 | NA | TRBJ1-2 | once
CASSHKGQHTGELFF | TGTGCCAGCAGTCACAAGGGACAGCACACCGGGGAGCTGTTTTTT | TRBV5-6 | TRBD1 | TRBJ2-2 | NA
CASSRMTGLNEKLFF | TGTGCCAGCAGCAGGATGACAGGGCTTAATGAAAAACTGTTTTTT | TRBV5-6 | TRBD1 | TRBJ1-4 | NA
CSVLAGELFF | TGCAGCGTTCTCGCCGGGGAGCTGTTTTTT | TRBV29-1 | NA | TRBJ2-2 | NA
CASSPWTSGRGSGANVLTF | TGCGCCAGCAGCCCGTGGACTAGCGGGAGGGGGTCTGGGGCCAACGTCCTGACTTTC | TRBV4-1 | TRBD2 | TRBJ2-6 | NA
CASSLSGGLAVAGETQYF | TGCGCCAGCAGCTTATCAGGGGGACTAGCGGTCGCGGGGGAGACCCAGTACTTC | TRBV5-1 | TRBD2 | TRBJ2-5 | NA
CASSLGGGRANTGELFF | TGTGCCAGCAGCTTAGGGGGCGGCCGTGCGAACACCGGGGAGCTGTTTTTT | TRBV7-7 | NA | TRBJ2-2 | NA
CASSLYRGSELNTEAFF | TGTGCCAGCAGTTTATACAGGGGCTCTGAGCTGAACACTGAAGCTTTCTTT | TRBV27 | TRBD1 | TRBJ1-1 | NA
CASRRTSGTGELFF | TGTGCCAGCAGGCGGACTAGCGGGACCGGGGAGCTGTTTTTT | TRBV7-2 | TRBD2 | TRBJ2-2 | NA
CATSRELTSYEQYF | TGTGCCACCAGCAGAGAATTGACTTCCTACGAGCAGTACTTC | TRBV15 | NA | TRBJ2-7 | NA
CASSLAKDSGSSYEQYF | TGCGCCAGCAGCTTGGCAAAGGACAGTGGGAGCTCCTACGAGCAGTACTTC | TRBV5-1 | NA | TRBJ2-7 | once
CASGLAGGYNEQFF | TGTGCTAGTGGGCTAGCGGGGGGGTACAATGAGCAGTTCTTC | TRBV12-5 | TRBD2 | TRBJ2-1 | NA
CASSYSYRNTEAFF | TGTGCCAGCAGTTACTCGTACAGGAACACTGAAGCTTTCTTT | TRBV6-5 | NA | TRBJ1-1 | NA
CASSQASSGSYEQYF | TGTGCCAGCAGCCAAGCATCCAGCGGATCCTACGAGCAGTACTTC | TRBV4-2 | NA | TRBJ2-7 | NA
CASSLVIGRADEQYF | TGTGCCAGCAGCTTAGTTATAGGCAGGGCGGACGAGCAGTACTTC | TRBV7-9 | NA | TRBJ2-7 | NA
CASSYSGGSRGEQYF | TGTGCCAGCAGTTACTCGGGCGGGAGTCGGGGCGAGCAGTACTTC | TRBV6-5 | TRBD2 | TRBJ2-7 | NA
CASSPSGTGPNTEAFF | TGCGCCAGCAGCCCATCCGGGACAGGGCCGAACACTGAAGCTTTCTTT | TRBV4-1 | TRBD1 | TRBJ1-1 | NA
CASSLAARLGRDGYTF | TGTGCCAGCAGCTTGGCGGCCAGATTAGGGAGAGATGGCTACACCTTC | TRBV5-5 | NA | TRBJ1-2 | NA
CASAGTAYEQYF | TGTGCCAGCGCCGGGACAGCTTACGAGCAGTACTTC | TRBV19 | TRBD1 | TRBJ2-7 | NA
CATCPRSGANVLTF | TGTGCCACCTGTCCTAGGTCTGGGGCCAACGTCCTGACTTTC | TRBV6-1 | NA | TRBJ2-6 | NA
CSVEGRYTDTQYF | TGCAGCGTTGAAGGGCGGTACACAGATACGCAGTATTTT | TRBV29-1 | NA | TRBJ2-3 | NA
CASSFGLAGEQFF | TGTGCCAGCAGCTTCGGACTAGCGGGTGAGCAGTTCTTC | TRBV11-3 | TRBD2 | TRBJ2-1 | NA
CASSISGSGSQPQHF | TGTGCCAGTAGTATTTCCGGGTCCGGGAGTCAGCCCCAGCATTTT | TRBV19 | NA | TRBJ1-5 | NA
CASSQVLSASGRGGHEQYF | TGTGCCAGCAGCCAAGTTTTATCGGCTAGCGGGAGGGGTGGCCACGAGCAGTACTTC | TRBV4-2 | TRBD2 | TRBJ2-7 | NA
CASTQGRDRDTEAFF | TGTGCCAGCACCCAAGGGCGTGACAGGGACACTGAAGCTTTCTTT | TRBV2 | TRBD1 | TRBJ1-1 | NA
CASSLVGAMGDTQYF | TGTGCCAGCAGCTTAGTGGGAGCCATGGGAGATACGCAGTATTTT | TRBV7-3 | NA | TRBJ2-3 | NA
CASSTGGTEKLFF | TGTGCCAGCAGCACTGGCGGGACTGAAAAACTGTTTTTT | TRBV7-9 | NA | TRBJ1-4 | NA
CASSPRASDTGELFF | TGCGCCAGCAGCCCGCGCGCGTCTGACACCGGGGAGCTGTTTTTT | TRBV5-1 | NA | TRBJ2-2 | NA
CASSQDKGLGAGDTQYF | TGCGCCAGCAGCCAAGATAAGGGACTAGGGGCGGGCGATACGCAGTATTTT | TRBV4-1 | TRBD2 | TRBJ2-3 | NA
CASSQRLGGMVEQYF | TGCGCCAGCAGCCAAAGACTAGGTGGGATGGTTGAGCAGTACTTC | TRBV4-1 | NA | TRBJ2-7 | NA
CSVGQAVGNTIYF | TGCAGCGTTGGACAGGCGGTTGGAAACACCATATATTTT | TRBV29-1 | NA | TRBJ1-3 | once
CASSDPGDHEQYF | TGCGCCAGCAGTGATCCGGGGGACCACGAGCAGTACTTC | TRBV10-1 | NA | TRBJ2-7 | NA
CASWTDGGIYEQYF | TGTGCCAGCTGGACCGACGGGGGAATCTACGAGCAGTACTTC | TRBV5-4 | NA | TRBJ2-7 | NA
CASSYGTGRDQPQHF | TGTGCCAGCAGTTACGGGACAGGGCGGGATCAGCCCCAGCATTTT | TRBV6-5 | TRBD1 | TRBJ1-5 | NA
CASSYSTSGNEKLFF | TGTGCCAGCAGTTACTCGACTTCGGGTAATGAAAAACTGTTTTTT | TRBV6-6 | NA | TRBJ1-4 | NA
CAWTRHFSVADTQYF | TGTGCCTGGACCCGTCATTTTTCGGTGGCAGATACGCAGTATTTT | TRBV30 | NA | TRBJ2-3 | once
CASRTGTSTHEQYF | TGTGCCAGTAGAACCGGGACTAGCACTCACGAGCAGTACTTC | TRBV19 | TRBD2 | TRBJ2-7 | NA
CASSPGTSGTDTQYF | TGCGCCAGCAGCCCCGGGACTAGTGGCACAGATACGCAGTATTTT | TRBV10-1 | TRBD2 | TRBJ2-3 | NA
CASSLVAGGNEQFF | TGCGCCAGCAGCTTGGTAGCGGGAGGCAATGAGCAGTTCTTC | TRBV5-1 | TRBD2 | TRBJ2-1 | NA
CASSPVGGAGILAKNIQYF | TGCGCCAGCAGCCCGGTGGGGGGGGCAGGGATACTCGCCAAAAACATTCAGTACTTC | TRBV5-1 | NA | TRBJ2-4 | NA
CASSPSGNTGELFF | TGCGCCAGCAGCCCTAGCGGGAACACCGGGGAGCTGTTTTTT | TRBV5-1 | TRBD2 | TRBJ2-2 | once
CASSLGQGNYEQYF | TGTGCCAGCAGCTTGGGACAGGGAAATTACGAGCAGTACTTC | TRBV5-8 | TRBD1 | TRBJ2-7 | NA